The 14 T cell receptor beta chains given below trace back to one sample, sequenced in a study of T-cell memory formation after mild COVID-19. Each CDR3 protein gets one entry after TCRdb re-called the 5' RACE reads with MiXCR. There are around 200,000 distinct CDR3 sequences in the sample; around 18% occur only once, and 3.9% lies in the top ten. Sequencing input: PBMCs or a T cell subset sorted from them (not recorded which). The receptors derive from a young man who had mild COVID-19 (a few samples of this study predate the infection). Cell type and time point are not known.

The chain joins TRBV6-1 to TRBJ2-1, with 8 bases fitting TRBD1. Losses at the gene ends were 4 bases for V and 7 bases for J; bases not matched to a gene: 6. This CDR3 region has 14 residues. The germline gives CDR1 MNHNS, CDR2 SASEGT. CDR3 sequence (DNA): TGTGCCAGCAGTGCCCAGGGGGCGTCGAATGAGCAGTTCTTC. Encoded protein: CASSAQGASNEQFF.

V usage is TRBV12-3 or TRBV12-4 and J usage is TRBJ2-2; the D gene could be TRBD1 or TRBD2 (5 bases each). V gave up 5 bases and J gave up 9 bases, with 22 bases separating them. The CDR3 is made up of 16 amino acids. CDR3: CASSPRVVGDQRELFF. The CDR3 DNA reads as TGTGCCAGCAGTCCAAGAGTCGTGGGGGATCAAAGGGAGCTGTTTTTT.

In this sample, this clonotype turned up a few times. Written as DNA, the CDR3 is TGTGCCACCAGCAGAGGACAGATTACTGAAGCTTTCTTT. Translation gives CATSRGQITEAFF. V is TRBV15 and J is TRBJ1-1; a weak D match, TRBD1 (5 bases). CDR1 and CDR2 from the germline V gene are LNHNV and YYDKDF (reference sequence). V shed 1 base and J shed 5 bases, with 8 bases lying between them. The CDR3 totals 13 residues. The whole variable domain, remainder taken from reference TRBV15 and TRBJ1-1, is DAMVIQNPRYQVTQFGKPVTLSCSQTLNHNVMYWYQQKSSQAPKLLFHYYDKDFNNEADTPDNFQSRRPNTSFCFLDIRSPGLGDTAMYLCATSRGQITEAFFGQGTRLTVV.

This clonotype has only a few counts. At one end the junction does not follow the germline gene, possibly because of a read error. CDR3 amino acids: CASTLVGAATEAFF. DNA for the CDR3: TGTGCCAGCACCTTAGTAGGGGCGGCCACTGAAGCTTTCTTT. The gene calls are TRBV7-2 and TRBJ1-1; D might be TRBD1 (5 bases). The germline V gene has CDR1 SGHTA and CDR2 FQGNSA. The CDR3 covers 14 residues.

V usage is TRBV18 and J usage is TRBJ2-5; 9 nucleotides match TRBD1. The V gene's germline CDR1 is KGHSH and CDR2 LQKENI. This CDR3 has 16 residues. Losses at the gene ends were 0 bases for V and 2 bases for J; bases not matched to a gene: 4. The CDR3 sequence: CASSPPGQGQQETQYF. The CDR3, as DNA: TGTGCCAGCTCACCACCGGGACAGGGACAGCAAGAGACCCAGTACTTC. The full variable domain, in which reference TRBV18 and TRBJ2-5 provide the parts outside the CDR3, is NAGVMQNPRHLVRRRGQEARLRCSPMKGHSHVYWYRQLPEEGLKFMVYLQKENIIDESGMPKERFSAEFPKEGPSILRIQQVVRGDSAAYFCASSPPGQGQQETQYFGPGTRLLVL.

CDR3 sequence: CASSESQGHQGTEAFF. The CDR3 nucleotides read TGCGCCAGCAGTGAGTCCCAGGGACATCAGGGGACTGAAGCTTTCTTT. J is TRBJ1-1 and V is TRBV10-1; D is perhaps TRBD1 (6 bases). This CDR3 is 16 amino acids long. Germline lookup yields CDR1 WNHNN and CDR2 SYGVQD (reference sequence). Trimming left V 0 bases short and J 5 bases short, with 16 bases between.

This sequence joins TRBV6-2 or TRBV6-3 and TRBJ1-2, with no clear D. The V end lost 8 bases, the J end lost 4 bases, and 17 bases lay between the germline ends. Germline CDR1 MNHEY, CDR2 SVGEGT. The CDR3 spans 14 residues. DNA of the CDR3: TGTGCCAGCCCCCGGCGGAGGGAGGGCTATGGCTACACCTTC. It yields the protein CASPRRREGYGYTF.

This sequence joins TRBV4-1 and TRBJ2-4, with 9 nucleotides matching TRBD1. Germline lookup yields CDR1 MGHRA and CDR2 YSYEKL. The CDR3 loop spans 16 amino acids. The V segment lost 4 bases and the J segment 3 bases; nucleotides outside the gene matches: 7. CDR3 nucleotide sequence: TGCGCCAGCAGCCGCCCACAGGGGGCCGGCAAAAACATTCAGTACTTC. Translating gives CASSRPQGAGKNIQYF.

This chain links TRBV5-1 with TRBJ2-1; D not certain. The length of the CDR3 is 15 residues. V was shortened by 1 base and J by 4 bases, with 12 bases between the two germline ends. Germline lookup yields CDR1 SGHRS and CDR2 YFSETQ. The CDR3 region has the DNA TGCGCCAGCAGCTTGTCGCCGGACGAATACAATGAGCAGTTCTTC. Encoded protein: CASSLSPDEYNEQFF.

In its sample, this clonotype was seen a few times. In DNA form, the CDR3 reads TGTGCCAGCAGCACCAATAGTCGGAGATCCTACGAGCAGTACTTC. This gives the protein CASSTNSRRSYEQYF. This rearrangement joins TRBV21-1 to TRBJ2-7. TRBV21-1 is marked as a pseudogene. The CDR3 extends over 15 amino acids.

This clonotype has more than one count but fewer than ten. The chain joins TRBV5-6 to TRBJ2-5; tentatively, D is TRBD1 or TRBD2 (5 bases each). V dropped 7 bases and J dropped 5 bases, with 15 bases sitting between them. Per germline, CDR1 SGHDT and CDR2 YYEEEE. The length of the CDR3 is 13 residues. DNA of the CDR3: TGTGCCAGCGAACGTGCAGGGAGCGAGACCCAGTACTTC. Translated, it gives CASERAGSETQYF.

This clonotype has a handful of counts. This chain links TRBV29-1 with TRBJ1-3; weak D call: TRBD1 (5 bases). Germline V gene sequence: CDR1 SQVTM, CDR2 ANQGSEA. This CDR3 has 16 amino acids. V lost 5 bases, J lost 3 bases, and 20 bases lay in between. The CDR3, as DNA: TGCAGCGTTATTCGTACGGGGCTTGGTGATGGAAACACCATATATTTT. The encoded protein is CSVIRTGLGDGNTIYF.

The genes are TRBV5-1 and TRBJ2-7; 7 nucleotides line up with TRBD1. The CDR3 length is 18 residues. J was trimmed by 1 base and V by 4 bases; bases with no gene match: 17. Germline CDR1 reads SGHRS; CDR2 reads YFSETQ. In DNA form, the CDR3 reads TGCGCCAGCAGCCACGGCGTGGGGTCCGGGACAGCATCCTACGAGCAGTACTTC. It codes for CASSHGVGSGTASYEQYF. The whole variable domain, filled in from reference TRBV5-1 and TRBJ2-7, reads KAGVTQTPRYLIKTRGQQVTLSCSPISGHRSVSWYQQTPGQGLQFLFEYFSETQRNKGNFPGRFSGRQFSNSRSEMNVSTLELGDSALYLCASSHGVGSGTASYEQYFGPGTRLTVT.

V and J are TRBV28 and TRBJ2-2; 8 bases are a match to TRBD1. The V segment lost 2 bases and the J segment 4 bases; nucleotides outside the gene matches: 6. Germline CDR1 reads MDHEN; CDR2 reads SYDVKM. The CDR3 spans 16 residues. CDR3 nucleotides: TGTGCCAGCAGTTTACCTACAGGGGGTCTCACCGGGGAGCTGTTTTTT. Its translation: CASSLPTGGLTGELFF.